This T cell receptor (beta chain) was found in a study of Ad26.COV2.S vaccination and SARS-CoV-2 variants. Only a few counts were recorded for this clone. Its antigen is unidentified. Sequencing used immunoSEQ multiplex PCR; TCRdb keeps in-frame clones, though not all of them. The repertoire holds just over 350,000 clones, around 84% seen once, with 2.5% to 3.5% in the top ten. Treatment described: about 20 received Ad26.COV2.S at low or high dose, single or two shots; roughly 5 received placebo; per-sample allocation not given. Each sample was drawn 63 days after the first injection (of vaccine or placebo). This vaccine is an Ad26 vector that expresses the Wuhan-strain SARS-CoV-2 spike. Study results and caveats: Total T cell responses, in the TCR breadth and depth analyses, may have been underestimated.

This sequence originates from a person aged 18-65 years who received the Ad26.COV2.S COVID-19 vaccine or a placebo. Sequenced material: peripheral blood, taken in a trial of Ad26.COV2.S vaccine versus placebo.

CDR3 sequence reads: CATSVGADSGANVLTF. The CDR3 nucleotides are TGTGCCACCAGCGTGGGAGCGGACTCTGGGGCCAACGTCCTGACTTTC. The rearrangement joins TRBV15 to TRBJ2-6; possible D gene TRBD2, 5 bases. Germline CDR1 is LNHNV and CDR2 is YYDKDF (reference sequence). CDR3 length equals 16 residues. Trimming took off 5 bases at V and 0 bases at J, with 11 bases between the two ends.